This T cell receptor beta chain was sequenced for a study of early T cells in non-severe SARS-CoV-2 infection. This clonotype was seen repeatedly, ten times or more. Its antigen remains unknown. Unique molecular identifiers were affixed to single, distinct cDNA molecules. TCRdb fed the 5' RACE reads into MiXCR, producing one record per CDR3 protein. Among around 29,000 distinct CDR3 sequences listed, 5% to 6.5% were seen once. The CDR3 runs 14 residues. V lost 1 base to trimming and J lost 3 bases, with 9 bases between them. Germline loops: CDR1 SEHNR, CDR2 FQNEAQ (reference sequence). Study observations and caveats: Sequences matched to VDJdb favored anti-spike CD8 responses, while private and CD4 specificities were missed.

Input material: whole blood. The sequence came from an adult who was a healthcare worker with PCR-confirmed SARS-CoV-2 infection or an uninfected control (not recorded which). This chain connects TRBV7-9 to TRBJ1-1; D ambiguous. The CDR3 loop reads CASSLGESHTEAFF. The CDR3 DNA follows: TGTGCCAGCAGCTTAGGCGAGTCCCACACTGAAGCTTTCTTT.